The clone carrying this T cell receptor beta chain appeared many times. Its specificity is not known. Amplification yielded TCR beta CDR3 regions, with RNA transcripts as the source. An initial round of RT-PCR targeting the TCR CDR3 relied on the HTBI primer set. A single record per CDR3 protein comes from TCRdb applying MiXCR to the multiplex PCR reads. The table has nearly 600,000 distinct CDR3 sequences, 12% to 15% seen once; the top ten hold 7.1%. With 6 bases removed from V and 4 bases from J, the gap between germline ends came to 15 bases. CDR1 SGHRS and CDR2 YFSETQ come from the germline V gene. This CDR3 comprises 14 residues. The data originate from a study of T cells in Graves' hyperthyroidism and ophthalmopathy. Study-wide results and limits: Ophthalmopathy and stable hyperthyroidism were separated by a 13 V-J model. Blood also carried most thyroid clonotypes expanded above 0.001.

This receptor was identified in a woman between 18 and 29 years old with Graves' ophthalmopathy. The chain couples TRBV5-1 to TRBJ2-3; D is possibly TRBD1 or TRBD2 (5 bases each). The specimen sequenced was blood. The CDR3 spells CASTLYGGADTQYF. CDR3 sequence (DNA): TGCGCCAGCACCCTTTATGGGGGTGCAGATACGCAGTATTTT.